A selection of T cell receptor beta chains follows, all from one sample in a study of T cells in Graves' hyperthyroidism and ophthalmopathy. TCRdb reprocessed the multiplex PCR reads with MiXCR, giving one entry per CDR3 protein. The sample records more than 550,000 distinct CDR3 sequences, roughly 46% being singletons. Sequencing used peripheral blood or thyroid tissue (not recorded which). These receptors originate from an adult man with Graves' disease, either hyperthyroidism or ophthalmopathy (not recorded which). Both conserved end residues are part of each CDR3.

V gene	J gene	CDR3 protein
TRBV12-3/TRBV12-4	TRBJ1-1	CASTRTGLTTEAFF
TRBV6-5	TRBJ1-2	CASSYSVDGATNGYTF
TRBV14	TRBJ1-2	CASSVDGGANYGYTF
TRBV12-3/TRBV12-4	TRBJ1-5	CASSPGINQPQHF
TRBV29-1	TRBJ1-1	CSLVSGDTEAFF
TRBV20-1	TRBJ2-7	CSAVGLAGVEEQYF
TRBV24-1	TRBJ2-5	CATSGHRDVETQYF
TRBV7-9	TRBJ2-7	CASSDLAGGDSYEQYF
TRBV7-2	TRBJ2-7	CASSVDFQQYF
TRBV29-1	TRBJ1-4	CSVGTGGRSEKLFF
TRBV20-1	TRBJ1-5	CSARSTGGHQPQHF
TRBV15	TRBJ1-5	CAASRSGQSNQPQHF
TRBV19	TRBJ1-1	CASSMGWSLNTEAFF
TRBV29-1	TRBJ2-7	CSVRLAGRGEQYF
TRBV10-3	TRBJ2-7	CAISESGSGSSEQYF
TRBV10-3	TRBJ1-1	CAISESTRDREAFF
TRBV10-3	TRBJ2-5	CAIVQGSETQYF
TRBV20-1	TRBJ1-2	CSARHSEDYGYTF
TRBV9	TRBJ1-6	CASSLGAGTVNSPLHF
TRBV20-1	TRBJ2-5	CSAGRQGDQETQYF
TRBV2	TRBJ2-6	CASSEARGPGANVLTF
TRBV7-6	TRBJ2-5	CASSQDRLAGGVETQYF
TRBV12-3/TRBV12-4	TRBJ2-7	CASSFAENEQYF
TRBV2	TRBJ1-6	CASSEDRDSPLHF
TRBV10-3	TRBJ2-7	CAISATGTVAYEQYF
TRBV5-1	TRBJ2-7	CASSRTSSYEQYF
TRBV9	TRBJ1-1	CASTLAPAVDTEAFF
TRBV5-1	TRBJ2-7	CASSSWAPGQGRYYEQYF
TRBV24-1	TRBJ1-2	CATSETGYDYGYTF
TRBV29-1	TRBJ1-1	CSVGRTRESARAFF
TRBV12-3/TRBV12-4	TRBJ1-1	CASTQQGVDTEAFF
TRBV2	TRBJ1-4	CASSERANEKLFF
TRBV15	TRBJ2-7	CATSRVTGGEQYF
TRBV7-9	TRBJ2-5	CASSLAGTNQETQYF
TRBV5-1	TRBJ1-2	CASYPHVSPENREKPNYGYTF
TRBV24-1	TRBJ1-1	CATSDGQTNTEAFF
TRBV10-3	TRBJ1-5	CAIRTDNQPQHF
TRBV7-2	TRBJ2-6	CASSWTRDSGANVLTF
TRBV7-9	TRBJ1-2	CASTGTAQAGYTF
TRBV15	TRBJ1-2	CATSRSQGNNGYTF
TRBV19	TRBJ1-1	CASTNRVTEAFF
TRBV7-2	TRBJ1-5	CASSHRDRDQPQHF
TRBV29-1	TRBJ2-5	CSLVTSWGGETQYF
TRBV9	TRBJ1-1	CASSSSDRNTEAFF
TRBV7-3	TRBJ2-5	CASSLTAGTVNQETQYF
TRBV20-1	TRBJ1-2	CSGRAQEDGYTF
TRBV24-1	TRBJ2-2	CATSVPPGTGPNTGELFF
TRBV19	TRBJ1-5	CASSMGQGTISNQPQHF
TRBV10-3	TRBJ2-7	CAISYQDRATYEQYF
TRBV7-8	TRBJ2-5	CASSLGRTSGGTAETQYF
TRBV3-1	.	CASSEGTGGVETQYF
TRBV7-9	TRBJ2-5	CASSLATGRGQETQYF